A selection of T cell receptor beta chains follows, all from one sample in a study of T cells after yellow fever vaccination. TCRdb used MiXCR to reprocess the 5' RACE reads, holding one entry per CDR3 protein. The sample yields about 260,000 distinct CDR3 sequences, 5.2% seen once. Material: CD4+ T cells sorted from PBMCs, obtained on the day of the yellow fever booster vaccination. Receptor source: a man aged 18 to 29 who received the YFV17D yellow fever vaccine. The CDR3 runs from the conserved cysteine through the conserved F or W. Each record gives: J gene, clone size, D gene, V gene, CDR3 DNA, CDR3 protein. D genes are given only for firm matches. Clone size is given for some rows only: seen once, a few or many times, or a class if the clone is expanded.

TRBJ2-5 | many | NA | TRBV5-6 | TGTGCCAGCAGCGAACGAGACCGCTCGGAGACCCAGTACTTC | CASSERDRSETQYF
TRBJ1-5 | NA | TRBD1 | TRBV24-1 | TGTGCCACCAGTGATTCCCGGACAGGGGATGCTCAGCCCCAGCATTTT | CATSDSRTGDAQPQHF
TRBJ2-3 | NA | TRBD2 | TRBV7-2 | TGTGCCAGCAGAAACTTGGGGGGGAGTACGGGTACGCAGTATTTT | CASRNLGGSTGTQYF
TRBJ1-3 | few | NA | TRBV7-2 | TGTGCCAGCAGCTTAAATCGCCCGAGCTCTGGAAACACCATATATTTT | CASSLNRPSSGNTIYF
TRBJ1-1 | NA | TRBD1 | TRBV11-1 | TGTGCCAGCAGCTTTGGGACAGGGGGCTTGGGCACTGAAGCTTTCTTT | CASSFGTGGLGTEAFF
TRBJ2-5 | few | TRBD2 | TRBV20-1 | TGCAGTGCCATTCCTACTAGCGGGGGGGAAGAGACCCAGTACTTC | CSAIPTSGGEETQYF
TRBJ1-2 | NA | NA | TRBV20-1 | TGCAGTGCTAGTTTGGGGCCTAACTATGGCTACACCTTC | CSASLGPNYGYTF
TRBJ2-7 | few | NA | TRBV5-1 | TGCGCCAGCAGCTCGGACAACTCCTACGAGCAGTACTTC | CASSSDNSYEQYF
TRBJ2-5 | NA | NA | TRBV4-1 | TGCGCCAGCAGCCAAGAGGGCAGTCGGCAAGAGACCCAGTACTTC | CASSQEGSRQETQYF
TRBJ2-5 | NA | NA | TRBV2 | TGTGCCAGCAGCGTGGATCGGACGGGTGGGCAAGAGACCCAGTACTTC | CASSVDRTGGQETQYF
TRBJ1-1 | few | NA | TRBV18 | TGTGCCAGCTCACCAGGGGTTTACACTGAAGCTTTCTTT | CASSPGVYTEAFF
TRBJ1-4 | NA | NA | TRBV20-1 | TGCAGTGCCCATCAAGCAACTAATGAAAAACTGTTTTTT | CSAHQATNEKLFF
TRBJ1-2 | many | NA | TRBV29-1 | TGCAGCGTTCCTGAGGGTTATGGCTACACCTTC | CSVPEGYGYTF
TRBJ1-6 | many | NA | TRBV18 | TGTGCCAGCTCACCACTAGAGGTCGGATTTACTACACCCCTCCACTTT | CASSPLEVGFTTPLHF
TRBJ2-4 | many | NA | TRBV4-3 | TGCGCCAGCAGCCAAGATGGAGGGCGCCAGCTACGCGCCAAAAACATTCAGTACTTC | CASSQDGGRQLRAKNIQYF
TRBJ2-5 | few | TRBD1 | TRBV5-4 | TGTGCCAGCAGCTTTACAGGGGTCCAAGAGACCCAGTACTTC | CASSFTGVQETQYF
TRBJ1-2 | NA | NA | TRBV5-1 | TGCGCCAGCAGCGCCGGACCTACTAACTATGGCTACACCTTC | CASSAGPTNYGYTF
TRBJ2-1 | once | NA | TRBV5-4 | TGTGCCAGCAGCCCAATTGGGACGGACAATGAGCAGTTCTTC | CASSPIGTDNEQFF
TRBJ1-1 | few | NA | TRBV18 | TGTGCCAGCTCACCCCTCAGGGAGAACACTGAAGCTTTCTTT | CASSPLRENTEAFF
TRBJ2-1 | many | NA | TRBV20-1 | TGCAGCGCAGGGGGGGGGTCCTACAATGAGCAGTTCTTC | CSAGGGSYNEQFF
TRBJ1-2 | few | NA | TRBV9 | TGTGCCAGCAGCCTAGAGGACAAGGGATATGGCTACACCTTC | CASSLEDKGYGYTF
TRBJ2-5 | once | TRBD1 | TRBV3-1 | TGTGCCAGCAGCCAGAACCGTGGGGCAGGGGGTGAGACCCAGTACTTC | CASSQNRGAGGETQYF
TRBJ2-5 | many | NA | TRBV3-1 | TGTGCCAGCAGCCCCCCGTGGGGGGGCCCGGAGACCCAGTACTTC | CASSPPWGGPETQYF
TRBJ2-1 | many | NA | TRBV24-1 | TGTGCCACCAGTGACCAGGGGAAGGGTTACAATGAGCAGTTCTTC | CATSDQGKGYNEQFF